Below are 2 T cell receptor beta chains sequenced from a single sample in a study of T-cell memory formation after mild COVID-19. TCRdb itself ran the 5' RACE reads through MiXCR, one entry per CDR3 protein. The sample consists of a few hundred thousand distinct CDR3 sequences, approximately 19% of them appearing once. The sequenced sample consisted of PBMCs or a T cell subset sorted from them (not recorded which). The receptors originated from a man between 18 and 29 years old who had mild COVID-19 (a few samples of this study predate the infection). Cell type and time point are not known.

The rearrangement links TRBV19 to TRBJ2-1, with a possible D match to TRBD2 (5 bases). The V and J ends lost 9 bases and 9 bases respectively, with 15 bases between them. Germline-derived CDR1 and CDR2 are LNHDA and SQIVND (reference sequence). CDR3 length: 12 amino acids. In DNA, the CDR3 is TGTGCCAGCGGACTTATTTCCGGTGAGCAGTTCTTC. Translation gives CASGLISGEQFF.

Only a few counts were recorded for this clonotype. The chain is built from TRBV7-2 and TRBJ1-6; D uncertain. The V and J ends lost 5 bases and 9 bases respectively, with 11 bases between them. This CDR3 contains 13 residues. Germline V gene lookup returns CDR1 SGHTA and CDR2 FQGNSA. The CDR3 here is CASSPLAGSPLHF. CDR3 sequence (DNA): TGTGCCAGCAGCCCCCTTGCGGGTTCACCCCTCCACTTT.